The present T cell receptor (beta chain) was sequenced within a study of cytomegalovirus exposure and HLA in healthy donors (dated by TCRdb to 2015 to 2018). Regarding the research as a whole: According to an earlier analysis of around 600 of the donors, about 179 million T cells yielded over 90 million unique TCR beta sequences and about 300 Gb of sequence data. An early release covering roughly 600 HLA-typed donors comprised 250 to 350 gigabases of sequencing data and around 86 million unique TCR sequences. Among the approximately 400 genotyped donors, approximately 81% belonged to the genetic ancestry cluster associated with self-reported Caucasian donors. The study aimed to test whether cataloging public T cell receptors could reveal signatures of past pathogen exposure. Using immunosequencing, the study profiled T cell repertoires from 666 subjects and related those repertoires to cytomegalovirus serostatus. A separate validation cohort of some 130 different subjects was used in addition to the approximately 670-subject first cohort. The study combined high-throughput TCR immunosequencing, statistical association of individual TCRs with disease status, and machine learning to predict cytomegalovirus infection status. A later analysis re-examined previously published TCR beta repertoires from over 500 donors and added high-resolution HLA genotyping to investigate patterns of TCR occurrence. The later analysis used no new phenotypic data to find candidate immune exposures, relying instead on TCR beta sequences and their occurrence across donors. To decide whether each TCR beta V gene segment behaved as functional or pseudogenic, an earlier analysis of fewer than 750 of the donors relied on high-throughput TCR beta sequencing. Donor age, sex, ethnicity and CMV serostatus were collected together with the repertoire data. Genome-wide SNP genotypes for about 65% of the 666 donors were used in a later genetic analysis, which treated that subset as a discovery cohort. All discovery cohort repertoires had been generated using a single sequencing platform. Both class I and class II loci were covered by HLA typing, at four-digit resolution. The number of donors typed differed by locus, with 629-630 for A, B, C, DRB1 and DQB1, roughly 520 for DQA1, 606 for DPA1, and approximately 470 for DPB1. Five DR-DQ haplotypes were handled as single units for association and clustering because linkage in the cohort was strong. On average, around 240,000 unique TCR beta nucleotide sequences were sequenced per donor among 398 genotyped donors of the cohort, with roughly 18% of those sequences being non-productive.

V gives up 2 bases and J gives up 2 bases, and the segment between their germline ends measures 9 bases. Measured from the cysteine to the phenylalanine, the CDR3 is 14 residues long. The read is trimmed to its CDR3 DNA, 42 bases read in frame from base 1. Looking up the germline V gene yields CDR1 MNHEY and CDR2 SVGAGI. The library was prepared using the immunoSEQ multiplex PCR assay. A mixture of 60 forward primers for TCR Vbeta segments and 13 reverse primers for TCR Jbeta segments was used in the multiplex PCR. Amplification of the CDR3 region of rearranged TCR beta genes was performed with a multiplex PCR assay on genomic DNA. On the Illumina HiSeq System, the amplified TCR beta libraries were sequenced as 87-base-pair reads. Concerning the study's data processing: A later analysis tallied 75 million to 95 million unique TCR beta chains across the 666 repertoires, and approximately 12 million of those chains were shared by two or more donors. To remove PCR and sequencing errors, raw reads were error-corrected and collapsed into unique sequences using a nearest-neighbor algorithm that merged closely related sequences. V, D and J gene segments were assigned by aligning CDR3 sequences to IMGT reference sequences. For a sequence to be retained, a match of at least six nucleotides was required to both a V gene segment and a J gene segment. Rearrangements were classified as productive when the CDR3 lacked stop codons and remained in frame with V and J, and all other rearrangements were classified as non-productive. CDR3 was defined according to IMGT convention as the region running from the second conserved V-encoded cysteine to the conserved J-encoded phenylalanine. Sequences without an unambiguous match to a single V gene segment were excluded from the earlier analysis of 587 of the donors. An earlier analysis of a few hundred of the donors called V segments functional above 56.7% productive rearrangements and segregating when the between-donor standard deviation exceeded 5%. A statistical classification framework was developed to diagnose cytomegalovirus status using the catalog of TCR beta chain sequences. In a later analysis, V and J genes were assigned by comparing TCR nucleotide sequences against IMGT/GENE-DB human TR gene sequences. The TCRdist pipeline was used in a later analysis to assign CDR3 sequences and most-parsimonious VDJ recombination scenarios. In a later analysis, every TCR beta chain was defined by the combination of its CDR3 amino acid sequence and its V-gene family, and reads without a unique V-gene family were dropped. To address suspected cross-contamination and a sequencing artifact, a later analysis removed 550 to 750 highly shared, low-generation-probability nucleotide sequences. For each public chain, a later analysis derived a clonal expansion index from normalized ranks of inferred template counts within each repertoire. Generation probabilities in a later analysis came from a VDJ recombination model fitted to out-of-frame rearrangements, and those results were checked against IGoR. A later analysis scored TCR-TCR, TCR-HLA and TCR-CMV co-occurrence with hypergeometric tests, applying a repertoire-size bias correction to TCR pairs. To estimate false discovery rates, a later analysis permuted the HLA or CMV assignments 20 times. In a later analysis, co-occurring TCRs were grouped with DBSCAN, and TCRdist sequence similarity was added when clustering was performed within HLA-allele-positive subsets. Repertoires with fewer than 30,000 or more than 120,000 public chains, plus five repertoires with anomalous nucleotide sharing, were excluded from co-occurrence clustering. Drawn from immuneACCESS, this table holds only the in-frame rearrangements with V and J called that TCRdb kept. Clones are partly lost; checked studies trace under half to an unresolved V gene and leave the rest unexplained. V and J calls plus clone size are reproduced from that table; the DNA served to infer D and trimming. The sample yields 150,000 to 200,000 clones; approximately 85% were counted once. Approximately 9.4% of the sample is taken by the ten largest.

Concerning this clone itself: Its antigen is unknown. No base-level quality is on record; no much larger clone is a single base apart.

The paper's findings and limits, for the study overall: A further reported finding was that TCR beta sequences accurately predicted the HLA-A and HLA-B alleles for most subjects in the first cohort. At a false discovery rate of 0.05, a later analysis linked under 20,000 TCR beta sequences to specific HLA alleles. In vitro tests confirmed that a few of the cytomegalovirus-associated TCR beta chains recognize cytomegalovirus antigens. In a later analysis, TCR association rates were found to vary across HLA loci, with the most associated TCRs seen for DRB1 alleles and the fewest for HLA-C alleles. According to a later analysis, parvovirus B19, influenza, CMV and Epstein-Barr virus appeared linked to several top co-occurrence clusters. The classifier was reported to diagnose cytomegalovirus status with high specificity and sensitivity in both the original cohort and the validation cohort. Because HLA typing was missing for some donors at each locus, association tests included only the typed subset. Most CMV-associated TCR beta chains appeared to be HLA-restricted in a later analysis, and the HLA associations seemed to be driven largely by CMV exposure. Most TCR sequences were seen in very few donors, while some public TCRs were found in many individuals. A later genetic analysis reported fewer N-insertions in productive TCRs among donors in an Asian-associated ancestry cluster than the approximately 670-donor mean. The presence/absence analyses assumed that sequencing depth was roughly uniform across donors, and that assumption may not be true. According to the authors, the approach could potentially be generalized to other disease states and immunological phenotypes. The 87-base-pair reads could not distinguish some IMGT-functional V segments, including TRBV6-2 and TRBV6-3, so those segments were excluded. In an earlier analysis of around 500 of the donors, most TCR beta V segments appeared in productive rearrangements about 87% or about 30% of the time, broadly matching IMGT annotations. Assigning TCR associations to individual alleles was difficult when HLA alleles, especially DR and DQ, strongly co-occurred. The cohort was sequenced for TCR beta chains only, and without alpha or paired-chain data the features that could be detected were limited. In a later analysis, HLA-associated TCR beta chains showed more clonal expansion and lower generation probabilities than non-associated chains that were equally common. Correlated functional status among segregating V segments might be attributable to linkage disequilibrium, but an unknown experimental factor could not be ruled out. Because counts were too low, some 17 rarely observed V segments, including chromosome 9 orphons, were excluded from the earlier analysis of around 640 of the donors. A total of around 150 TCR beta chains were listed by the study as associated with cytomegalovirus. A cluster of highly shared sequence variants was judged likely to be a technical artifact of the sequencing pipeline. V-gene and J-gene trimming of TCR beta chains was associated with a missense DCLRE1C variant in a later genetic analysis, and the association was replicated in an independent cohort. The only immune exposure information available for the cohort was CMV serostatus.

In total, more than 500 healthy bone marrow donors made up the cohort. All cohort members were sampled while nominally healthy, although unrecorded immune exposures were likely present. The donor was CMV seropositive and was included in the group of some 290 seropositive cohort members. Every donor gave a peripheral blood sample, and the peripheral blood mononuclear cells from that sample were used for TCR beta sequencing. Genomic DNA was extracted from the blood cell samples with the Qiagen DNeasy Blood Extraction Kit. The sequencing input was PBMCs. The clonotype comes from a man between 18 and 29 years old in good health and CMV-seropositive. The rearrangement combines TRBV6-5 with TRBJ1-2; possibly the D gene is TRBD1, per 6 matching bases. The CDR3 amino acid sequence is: CASSYRGQNYGYTF. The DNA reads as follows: TGTGCCAGCAGTTACCGCGGACAGAACTATGGCTACACCTTC.